This TCR beta chain stems from a study of human T cells and chemical hapten exposure. TCRdb re-derived calls from the RACE reads in MiXCR, one entry per CDR3 protein. The sample records about 40,000 distinct CDR3 sequences, 3.3% being singletons. This clonotype was seen repeatedly, ten times or more. What it recognizes is unknown. V lost 5 bases, J lost 9 bases, and 18 bases lay in between. From germline, CDR1 is SGHRS and CDR2 YFSETQ. This CDR3 comprises 14 residues. Time point described: patch test 2, 6 weeks after DPC sensitization. Treatment specified: therapeutic diphenylcyclopropenone sensitization with weekly scalp DPC. Overall study results and limits: TCRs exceeding 1 in 1000 frequency stayed unchanged with DPC sensitization.

Specimen: whole blood, collected in connection with sensitization to the hapten diphenylcyclopropenone (DPC). This chain connects TRBV5-1 to TRBJ2-1, with D unresolved. The receptor was derived from a man aged 35 to 55 with alopecia areata. Some clones in this sample may be carry-over from other donors' samples. CDR3 sequence reads: CASSRADLRSEQFF. For the CDR3, the DNA is TGCGCCAGCAGTAGGGCAGACCTCCGGAGTGAGCAGTTCTTC.